This T cell receptor (beta chain) was captured in a study of blood T cells in healthy people across ages. Trimming cost V 0 bases and J 1 base; bases outside gene matches: 11. Germline values: CDR1 DFQATT, CDR2 SNEGSKA (reference sequence). The CDR3 loop spans 17 amino acids. PCR was performed a second time for roughly 7 to 11 cycles using a sample-barcoded 5' primer and a J-beta primer mix. From the 5' RACE reads, TCRdb called clonotypes with MiXCR, one entry per CDR3 protein. This table holds approximately 2,000,000 distinct CDR3 sequences, roughly two fifths found once. Healthy Caucasian individuals from Russia aged about 6 to 95 were enrolled as donors.

The J gene is TRBJ2-7, the V gene TRBV20-1; 8 nucleotides align to TRBD2. The sample consisted of blood. This clonotype was obtained from a human donor in good health. DNA of the CDR3: TGCAGTGCTAGAGATGTAGCGGGGTTCGCCAAGTCCTACGAGCAGTACTTC. Amino acids: CSARDVAGFAKSYEQYF.